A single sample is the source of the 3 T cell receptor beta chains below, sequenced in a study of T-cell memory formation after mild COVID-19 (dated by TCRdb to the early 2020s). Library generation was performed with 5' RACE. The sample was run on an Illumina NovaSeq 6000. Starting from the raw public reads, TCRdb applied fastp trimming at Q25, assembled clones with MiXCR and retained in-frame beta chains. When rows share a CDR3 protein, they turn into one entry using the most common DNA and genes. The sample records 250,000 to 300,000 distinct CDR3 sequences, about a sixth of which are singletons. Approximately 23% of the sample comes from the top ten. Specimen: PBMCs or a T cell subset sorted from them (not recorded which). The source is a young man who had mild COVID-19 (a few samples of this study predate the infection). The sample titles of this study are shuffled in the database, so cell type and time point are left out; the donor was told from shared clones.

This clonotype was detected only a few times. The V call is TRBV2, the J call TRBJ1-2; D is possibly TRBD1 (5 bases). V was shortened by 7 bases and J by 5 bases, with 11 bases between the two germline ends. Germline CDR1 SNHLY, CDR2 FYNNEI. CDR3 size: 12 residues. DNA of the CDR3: TGTGCCAGCACGGGGGATCGATATGGCTACACCTTC. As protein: CASTGDRYGYTF.

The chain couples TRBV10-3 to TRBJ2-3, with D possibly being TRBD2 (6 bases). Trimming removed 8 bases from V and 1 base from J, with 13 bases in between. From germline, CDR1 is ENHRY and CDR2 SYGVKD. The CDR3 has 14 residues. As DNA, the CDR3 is TGTGCCATCGCGGAGGGCGCCCGCACAGATACGCAGTATTTT. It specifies CAIAEGARTDTQYF.

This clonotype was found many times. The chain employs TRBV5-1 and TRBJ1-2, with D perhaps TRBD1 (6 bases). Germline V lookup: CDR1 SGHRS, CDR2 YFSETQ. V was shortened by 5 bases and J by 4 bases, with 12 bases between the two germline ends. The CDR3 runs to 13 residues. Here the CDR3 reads CASRPLDSYGYTF. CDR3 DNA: TGCGCCAGCAGGCCTCTGGACAGCTATGGCTACACCTTC.